A single sample gave rise to the 10 T cell receptor beta chains below, sequenced in a study of blood T cell repertoires in COVID-19 (dated by TCRdb to the early 2020s). Library preparation used the immunoSEQ multiplex PCR assay. The immuneACCESS repertoire file appears here via TCRdb, limited to in-frame rearrangements. These files lack a portion of the clones; in checked studies, under half of the deficit traces to unresolved V genes, and the cause of the others is not known. The sample profile shows about 290,000 clones; 75% to 90% of them were found once. Roughly 0.96% of the sample is taken by the ten largest. Sequencing input: peripheral blood. The receptors derive from a middle-aged woman who had recovered from COVID-19.

This clone was picked up one time. This chain connects TRBV19 to TRBJ1-1, with D unresolved. V lost 4 bases to trimming and J lost 0 bases, with 9 bases between them. Germline CDR1 LNHDA, CDR2 SQIVND (reference sequence). The CDR3 consists of 14 residues. The CDR3 protein is CASSKPGLNTEAFF. Written as DNA, the CDR3 is TGTGCCAGTAGTAAACCAGGCCTGAACACTGAAGCTTTCTTT. Drawing the rest from reference TRBV19 and TRBJ1-1, the complete variable domain is DGGITQSPKYLFRKEGQNVTLSCEQNLNHDAMYWYRQDPGQGLRLIYYSQIVNDFQKGDIAEGYSVSREKKESFPLTVTSAQKNPTAFYLCASSKPGLNTEAFFGQGTRLTVV.

The chain employs TRBV12-3 or TRBV12-4 and TRBJ1-6, with a tentative D call TRBD1 (6 bases). V shed 8 bases and J shed 5 bases, with 10 bases lying between them. The CDR3 runs 13 residues. CDR3 sequence: CASGGADNSPLHF. CDR3 coding DNA: TGTGCCAGCGGGGGGGCTGATAATTCACCCCTCCACTTT.

This chain joins TRBV10-3 and TRBJ1-4; D gene uncertain. The CDR3 totals 14 residues. Germline CDR1 and CDR2: ENHRY and SYGVKD. V was clipped by 6 bases and J by 6 bases, with 14 bases between them. The CDR3 DNA reads as TGTGCCATCAGGCAGGATGGAGGGCATGAAAAACTGTTTTTT. Translated, it gives CAIRQDGGHEKLFF.

The J gene is TRBJ2-3, the V gene TRBV27, with 7 bases that match TRBD1. With V trimmed by 6 bases and J by 5 bases, 11 bases remained unmatched. Germline V gives CDR1 MNHEY, CDR2 SMNVEV (reference sequence). The CDR3 has 15 amino acids. CDR3 protein: CASSPRTGLGDTQYF. The CDR3 DNA reads as TGTGCCAGCAGCCCCCGGACAGGCCTAGGAGATACGCAGTATTTT.

This chain connects TRBV27 to TRBJ1-1; 8 bases align to TRBD1. Germline V gene data show CDR1 as MNHEY and CDR2 as SMNVEV (reference sequence). Losses at the gene ends were 5 bases for V and 1 base for J; bases not matched to a gene: 6. The length of the CDR3 is 15 residues. The CDR3 nucleotides read TGTGCCAGCAGTCGCGGACAGGGAGGGAACACTGAAGCTTTCTTT. This codes for CASSRGQGGNTEAFF.

The chain employs TRBV28 and TRBJ1-5; the D gene is possibly TRBD1 (5 bases). Trimming pared 6 bases from V and 0 bases from J, leaving 9 bases between. Germline V lookup: CDR1 MDHEN, CDR2 SYDVKM. The CDR3 sequence is 14 residues long. The CDR3 DNA follows: TGTGCCAGCAGGGGGCTAGTTAGCAATCAGCCCCAGCATTTT. Translation: CASRGLVSNQPQHF. Together with reference TRBV28 and TRBJ1-5, the CDR3 gives the full variable domain: DVKVTQSSRYLVKRTGEKVFLECVQDMDHENMFWYRQDPGLGLRLIYFSYDVKMKEKGDIPEGYSVSREKKERFSLILESASTNQTSMYLCASRGLVSNQPQHFGDGTRLSIL.

The chain carries TRBV19 and TRBJ2-7, with 8 bases that match TRBD1. Germline CDR1 LNHDA, CDR2 SQIVND (reference sequence). The CDR3 loop spans 16 amino acids. V lost 3 bases, J lost 5 bases, and 12 bases stayed unmatched. Here the CDR3 reads CASSIGPRGPNHEQYF. The CDR3 DNA reads TGTGCCAGTAGTATCGGTCCCAGGGGGCCAAACCACGAGCAGTACTTC.

The gene calls are TRBV15 and TRBJ2-3; D remains ambiguous. CDR1 is LNHNV, CDR2 YYDKDF, per germline (reference sequence). This CDR3 comprises 13 residues. Trimming left V 2 bases short and J 5 bases short, with 8 bases between. CDR3 DNA sequence: TGTGCCACCAGCAGACCCCCGGTAGATACGCAGTATTTT. As protein: CATSRPPVDTQYF.

V usage is TRBV5-1 and J usage is TRBJ1-4; D may be TRBD1 (6 bases). The germline CDR1 and CDR2 sequences are SGHRS and YFSETQ. Trimming cost V 4 bases and J 7 bases, with 11 bases left between them. The CDR3 runs to 13 residues. CDR3 protein: CASSPDSFEKLFF. CDR3 sequence (DNA): TGCGCCAGCAGCCCGGACAGTTTTGAAAAACTGTTTTTT. The full variable domain, rest sourced from reference TRBV5-1 and TRBJ1-4, is KAGVTQTPRYLIKTRGQQVTLSCSPISGHRSVSWYQQTPGQGLQFLFEYFSETQRNKGNFPGRFSGRQFSNSRSEMNVSTLELGDSALYLCASSPDSFEKLFFGSGTQLSVL.

V usage is TRBV11-1 and J usage is TRBJ2-2, with 10 bases identical to TRBD2. Germline CDR1 SGHAT, CDR2 FQDESV (reference sequence). This CDR3 has 15 residues. V was pared by 3 bases and J by 8 bases, with 6 bases of the junction left unmatched. In DNA, the CDR3 is TGTGCCAGCAGCTTCGCTAGCGGGAGATCTGGGGAGCTGTTTTTT. Its translation is CASSFASGRSGELFF.